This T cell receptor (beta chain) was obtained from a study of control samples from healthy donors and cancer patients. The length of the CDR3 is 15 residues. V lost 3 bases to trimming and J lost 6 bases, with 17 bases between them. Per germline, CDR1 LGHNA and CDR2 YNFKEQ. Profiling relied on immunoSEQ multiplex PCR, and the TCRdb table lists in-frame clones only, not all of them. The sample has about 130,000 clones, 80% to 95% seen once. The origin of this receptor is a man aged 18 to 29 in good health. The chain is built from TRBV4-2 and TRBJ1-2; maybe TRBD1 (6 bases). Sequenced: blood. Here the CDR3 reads CASSHRNRAIDGYTF. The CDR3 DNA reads TGTGCCAGCAGCCATCGTAACAGGGCCATCGATGGCTACACCTTC.